This T cell receptor (beta chain) appears in the sequencing data of a study of T cells after yellow fever vaccination. By 5'RACE template switching, TCR cDNA was produced, with a universal primer site and UMIs added in the process. One entry per CDR3 protein results from TCRdb running MiXCR on the 5' RACE reads. This sample has 42,000 or so distinct CDR3 sequences, with almost 7% found just once. This clonotype was seen at least ten times. The TCR sequence derives from a man aged 25 to 40 who received the YFV17D yellow fever vaccine. Sequenced material: CD8+ T cells not binding an NS4B(214-222) dextramer, sorted from PBMCs, taken 45 days after the yellow fever booster vaccination.

The CDR3 nucleotides are TGTGCCAGCAGTGCCGGGGAATCCTACGAGCAGTACTTC. Translated: CASSAGESYEQYF. The chain couples TRBV6-1 to TRBJ2-7, with D perhaps matching TRBD2 (5 bases). This CDR3 is 13 amino acids long. Germline CDR1 reads MNHNS; CDR2 reads SASEGT. V lost 4 bases to trimming and J lost 1 base, with 8 bases between them.